This record looks at one TCR beta chain sequence and its context. The CDR3 extends over 15 amino acids. CDR1 is KGHDR and CDR2 is SFDVKD in the germline V gene. V was shortened by 4 bases and J by 1 base, with 12 bases between the two germline ends. The record originates from a study of blood T cell repertoires in COVID-19. About the research overall: Italy, Spain and the United States were the sources of the convalescent and acute COVID-19 samples.

Original analysis: Estimation of nucleated cell counts was performed using reference gene primer amplification. The table came from immunoSEQ multiplex PCR; TCRdb's copy has only in-frame clones and leaves some out. For V, J and clone size, that table is used; D and trimming come from the DNA. The table includes 100,000 to 150,000 clones, approximately 80% detected once. The chain has TRBV24-1 and TRBJ2-5; maybe TRBD1 (6 bases). The clonotype comes from a woman in her fifties or sixties with acute or convalescent COVID-19. Specimen: peripheral blood. CDR3 coding DNA: TGTGCCACCAGTGACCCCCGGGACACCCAAGAGACCCAGTACTTC. Residues: CATSDPRDTQETQYF.